This is a list of T cell receptor beta chains from one sample in a study of cytomegalovirus exposure and HLA in healthy donors. Assay used: immunoSEQ multiplex PCR; TCRdb lists only in-frame clones, some missing. The sample shows some 130,000 clones, roughly 80% of them seen only once. The specimen was PBMCs. Receptors originate from a woman in her 50s in good health and CMV-seropositive. Each CDR3 is given with its conserved first and last residue. Each record gives: D gene, V gene, J gene, clone size, CDR3 DNA, CDR3 protein. The D gene is left open where the match is weak. Clone size is not always given. Where it is, it says once, few, many or a class for expanded clones.

TRBD1	TRBV4-3	TRBJ1-4	.	TGCGCCAGCAGCCAAGAACGGCGATGGGGGGACAGGTGGGACACAACTAATGAAAAACTGTTTTTT	CASSQERRWGDRWDTTNEKLFF
.	TRBV2	TRBJ2-5	once	TGTGCCAGCAGTGACGGGGTCGGGGAGACCCAGTACTTC	CASSDGVGETQYF
.	TRBV14	TRBJ2-3	.	TGTGCCAGCAGGAAAGCAGGTAGCACAGATACGCAGTATTTT	CASRKAGSTDTQYF
.	TRBV6-1	TRBJ1-5	.	TGTGCCAGCAGACCCGGGGGTGGGCGGCAGCCCCAGCATTTT	CASRPGGGRQPQHF
TRBD1	TRBV5-4	TRBJ2-7	.	TGTGCCAGCAGCCCCGGACAGGGGGGCCACTACGAGCAGTACTTC	CASSPGQGGHYEQYF
TRBD2	TRBV5-1	TRBJ2-5	.	TGCGCCAGCAGCCCGGGGACTAGCGGGGGGGCGCGGTTTTACGAGACCCAGTACTTC	CASSPGTSGGARFYETQYF
TRBD2	TRBV4-3	TRBJ2-5	.	TGCGCCAGCAGCCAAGGCAGTCTAGCGGGGGTGGAGACCCAGTACTTC	CASSQGSLAGVETQYF
TRBD2	TRBV6-4	TRBJ2-1	.	TGTGCCAGCAGTGATTCTAGCGGGGGGACACCAGTCGGTATCGATGAGCAGTTCTTC	CASSDSSGGTPVGIDEQFF
TRBD1	TRBV30	TRBJ1-2	.	TGTGCCTGGAGCCAAGAGTCCGGGACAGGCTATGGCTACACCTTC	CAWSQESGTGYGYTF
TRBD1	TRBV5-1	TRBJ2-6	few	TGCGCCAGCAGCGCAACGGGACAGGGGGGCTCTGGGGCCAACGTCCTGACTTTC	CASSATGQGGSGANVLTF
TRBD1	TRBV6-5	TRBJ2-3	.	TGTGCCAGCAGTTACGCCGGACAGGGGGCGCTGACGCAGTATTTT	CASSYAGQGALTQYF
.	TRBV11-3	TRBJ2-1	.	TGTGCCAGCAGCTTAGATCGGTCTGAGCAGTTCTTC	CASSLDRSEQFF
TRBD2	TRBV5-4	TRBJ2-7	.	TGTGCCAGCAGCTTGGGGGGTAGCGGGGGGTACTACGAGCAGTACTTC	CASSLGGSGGYYEQYF
.	TRBV28	TRBJ2-7	few	TGTGCCAGCAGCCTCCCCACTTACGAGCAGTACTTC	CASSLPTYEQYF
.	TRBV28	TRBJ2-3	once	TGTGCCAGCAGATCCCCAGGGGTTACGCAGTATTTT	CASRSPGVTQYF
.	TRBV19	TRBJ1-5	.	TGTGCCAGTAGTGTCCCTCTACTTAATAGCAATCAGCCCCAGCATTTT	CASSVPLLNSNQPQHF
TRBD1	TRBV7-2	TRBJ2-2	.	TGTGCCAGCAGCTTGGGACAGGGTGGTACCGGGGAGCTGTTTTTT	CASSLGQGGTGELFF
TRBD2	TRBV29-1	TRBJ2-3	.	TGCAGCGTCAGCGGGGGGGTGGGGGATACGCAGTATTTT	CSVSGGVGDTQYF
TRBD1	TRBV6-5	TRBJ2-7	.	TGTGCCAGCAGCCCGGGACAGGGAATTTACGAGCAGTACTTC	CASSPGQGIYEQYF
.	TRBV7-6	TRBJ2-7	.	TGTGCCAGCAGCTCCAGGGCTGGGGACGAGCAGTACTTC	CASSSRAGDEQYF
.	TRBV21-1	TRBJ2-7	.	TGTGCCAGCAGCAAAGGGCAGGCCGACGAGCAGTACTTC	CASSKGQADEQYF
.	TRBV5-1	TRBJ1-1	.	TGCGCCAGCAGCTTGGAAGAATGTTGCGGGTCCTTT	CASSLEECCGSF
.	TRBV4-3	TRBJ1-2	few	TGCGCCAGCAGCCAAAGAGACGGAGCAGGCTACACCTTC	CASSQRDGAGYTF
.	TRBV10-3	TRBJ1-5	.	TGTGCCATCAGTGAGTCGAGGGGCAATCAGCCCCAGCATTTT	CAISESRGNQPQHF
.	TRBV6-5	TRBJ1-2	.	TGTGCCAGCAGTTACGACAGGTTTAACTATGGCTACACCTTC	CASSYDRFNYGYTF
.	TRBV6-1	TRBJ2-1	few	TGTGCCAGCAGTGAAGTTACCAGAACCTACAATGAGCAGTTCTTC	CASSEVTRTYNEQFF
.	TRBV30	TRBJ1-3	.	TGTGCCTGGGGGACAACTGGAAACACCATATATTTT	CAWGTTGNTIYF
TRBD1	TRBV5-1	TRBJ1-2	few	TGCGCCAGCAACCAAGCCCCCGGGACAGGGGAGAACTATGGCTACACCTTC	CASNQAPGTGENYGYTF
.	TRBV9	TRBJ1-2	.	TGTGCCAGCAGCTCGGGACTCCACTATGGCTACACCTTC	CASSSGLHYGYTF
.	TRBV28	TRBJ2-7	once	TGTGCCAGCAGTCTACAGGGATACGAGCAGTACTTC	CASSLQGYEQYF
TRBD1	TRBV27	TRBJ1-2	.	TGTGCCAGCGGATCCTTCCTGGACAGGGGAGGTGGCTACACCTTC	CASGSFLDRGGGYTF
.	TRBV5-6	TRBJ1-2	.	TGTGCCAGCAGCTTTGCGACGGGGGAACGTGGCTACACCTTC	CASSFATGERGYTF
TRBD1	TRBV9	TRBJ2-7	.	TGTGCCAGCAGCGCCGGGACAGGGCCCTACGAGCAGTACTTC	CASSAGTGPYEQYF
.	TRBV5-1	TRBJ2-3	.	TGCGCCAGCAGCTTGGGCCGTACTGATGATACGCAGTATTTT	CASSLGRTDDTQYF
.	TRBV27	TRBJ1-6	.	TGTGCCAGCAGTTTATTATCCGTATCGGGTTATAATTCACCCCTCCACTTT	CASSLLSVSGYNSPLHF
TRBD2	TRBV6-4	TRBJ2-7	.	TGTGCCAGCAGTGCGGGGGGGGCAGGCGAGCAGTACTTC	CASSAGGAGEQYF
.	TRBV4-3	TRBJ1-3	.	TGCGCCAGCAGCCAAGGACACAGGGTGGGAAACACCATATATTTT	CASSQGHRVGNTIYF
.	TRBV7-2	TRBJ1-1	.	TGTGCCAGCAGCTTAATCCAGGGATTGATAAGCACTGAAGCTTTCTTT	CASSLIQGLISTEAFF
.	TRBV5-1	TRBJ1-4	.	TGCGCCAGCAGCTACATCAGGGCAACTAATGAAAAACTGTTTTTT	CASSYIRATNEKLFF
.	TRBV29-1	TRBJ2-5	once	TGCAGCGTTGAAATGGACTCCCTGGGAGAGACCCAGTACTTC	CSVEMDSLGETQYF
.	TRBV6-1	TRBJ2-5	.	TGTGCCAGCAGGGTTGGGGGGGCAGAGACCCAGTACTTC	CASRVGGAETQYF
.	TRBV6-5	TRBJ1-6	.	TGTGCCAGCAGTGAATACCAGGTTTCACCCCTCCACTTT	CASSEYQVSPLHF
TRBD1	TRBV7-6	TRBJ1-1	.	TGTGCCAGCAGCTTCAGGACAGGCGGGAGGTCGAACACTGAAGCTTTCTTT	CASSFRTGGRSNTEAFF